The 4 T cell receptor beta chains below all came from one sample that was sequenced in a study of blood T cell repertoires in COVID-19. Clones were sequenced by immunoSEQ multiplex PCR, and TCRdb holds only the in-frame ones, with some missing. Found here are 100,000 or so clones, approximately 89% of them singletons; the top ten hold 0.97%. Sequencing was performed on peripheral blood. These receptors originate from a man in his 60s with acute or convalescent COVID-19.

The chain employs TRBV5-4 and TRBJ1-1; D not certain. The ends were cut back, 0 bases at V and 5 bases at J, with 11 bases in the middle. This CDR3 is built from 14 residues. Germline CDR1 and CDR2: SGHNT and YYREEE (reference sequence). The chain's CDR3 is CASSLAGRVTEAFF. The CDR3 nucleotides are TGTGCCAGCAGCTTGGCTGGGCGGGTGACTGAAGCTTTCTTT.

This clone was picked up one time. The V gene is TRBV24-1, the J gene TRBJ2-1; 10 bases are shared with TRBD1. The CDR3 loop spans 16 amino acids. CDR1 is KGHDR, CDR2 SFDVKD, per germline. J gave up 7 bases and V 3 bases, and 8 bases lay outside the gene matches. Here the CDR3 DNA reads TGTGCCACCAGTGATCCCAAGACAGGGGGCTGGAATGAGCAGTTCTTC. Translating gives CATSDPKTGGWNEQFF.

A few counts support this clone. The chain combines TRBV11-3 with TRBJ2-1; possible D gene TRBD1, 6 bases. Germline values: CDR1 SGHNT, CDR2 YENEEA. The CDR3 consists of 14 residues. Trimming pared 1 base from V and 3 bases from J, leaving 7 bases between. Written as DNA, the CDR3 is TGTGCCAGCAGCTTAGTCAGGGGCTACAATGAGCAGTTCTTC. It codes for CASSLVRGYNEQFF.

CDR3 coding DNA: TGTGCCAGTAGTATTCACCCGGGACTAGCGGGAGGGGAGACCCAGTACTTC. Its translation is CASSIHPGLAGGETQYF. The V and J genes are TRBV19 and TRBJ2-5, with TRBD2 matching 16 bases. Germline V lookup: CDR1 LNHDA, CDR2 SQIVND (reference sequence). The CDR3 has 17 residues. V shed 3 bases, J shed 5 bases, and the junction held 6 bases outside the gene matches.